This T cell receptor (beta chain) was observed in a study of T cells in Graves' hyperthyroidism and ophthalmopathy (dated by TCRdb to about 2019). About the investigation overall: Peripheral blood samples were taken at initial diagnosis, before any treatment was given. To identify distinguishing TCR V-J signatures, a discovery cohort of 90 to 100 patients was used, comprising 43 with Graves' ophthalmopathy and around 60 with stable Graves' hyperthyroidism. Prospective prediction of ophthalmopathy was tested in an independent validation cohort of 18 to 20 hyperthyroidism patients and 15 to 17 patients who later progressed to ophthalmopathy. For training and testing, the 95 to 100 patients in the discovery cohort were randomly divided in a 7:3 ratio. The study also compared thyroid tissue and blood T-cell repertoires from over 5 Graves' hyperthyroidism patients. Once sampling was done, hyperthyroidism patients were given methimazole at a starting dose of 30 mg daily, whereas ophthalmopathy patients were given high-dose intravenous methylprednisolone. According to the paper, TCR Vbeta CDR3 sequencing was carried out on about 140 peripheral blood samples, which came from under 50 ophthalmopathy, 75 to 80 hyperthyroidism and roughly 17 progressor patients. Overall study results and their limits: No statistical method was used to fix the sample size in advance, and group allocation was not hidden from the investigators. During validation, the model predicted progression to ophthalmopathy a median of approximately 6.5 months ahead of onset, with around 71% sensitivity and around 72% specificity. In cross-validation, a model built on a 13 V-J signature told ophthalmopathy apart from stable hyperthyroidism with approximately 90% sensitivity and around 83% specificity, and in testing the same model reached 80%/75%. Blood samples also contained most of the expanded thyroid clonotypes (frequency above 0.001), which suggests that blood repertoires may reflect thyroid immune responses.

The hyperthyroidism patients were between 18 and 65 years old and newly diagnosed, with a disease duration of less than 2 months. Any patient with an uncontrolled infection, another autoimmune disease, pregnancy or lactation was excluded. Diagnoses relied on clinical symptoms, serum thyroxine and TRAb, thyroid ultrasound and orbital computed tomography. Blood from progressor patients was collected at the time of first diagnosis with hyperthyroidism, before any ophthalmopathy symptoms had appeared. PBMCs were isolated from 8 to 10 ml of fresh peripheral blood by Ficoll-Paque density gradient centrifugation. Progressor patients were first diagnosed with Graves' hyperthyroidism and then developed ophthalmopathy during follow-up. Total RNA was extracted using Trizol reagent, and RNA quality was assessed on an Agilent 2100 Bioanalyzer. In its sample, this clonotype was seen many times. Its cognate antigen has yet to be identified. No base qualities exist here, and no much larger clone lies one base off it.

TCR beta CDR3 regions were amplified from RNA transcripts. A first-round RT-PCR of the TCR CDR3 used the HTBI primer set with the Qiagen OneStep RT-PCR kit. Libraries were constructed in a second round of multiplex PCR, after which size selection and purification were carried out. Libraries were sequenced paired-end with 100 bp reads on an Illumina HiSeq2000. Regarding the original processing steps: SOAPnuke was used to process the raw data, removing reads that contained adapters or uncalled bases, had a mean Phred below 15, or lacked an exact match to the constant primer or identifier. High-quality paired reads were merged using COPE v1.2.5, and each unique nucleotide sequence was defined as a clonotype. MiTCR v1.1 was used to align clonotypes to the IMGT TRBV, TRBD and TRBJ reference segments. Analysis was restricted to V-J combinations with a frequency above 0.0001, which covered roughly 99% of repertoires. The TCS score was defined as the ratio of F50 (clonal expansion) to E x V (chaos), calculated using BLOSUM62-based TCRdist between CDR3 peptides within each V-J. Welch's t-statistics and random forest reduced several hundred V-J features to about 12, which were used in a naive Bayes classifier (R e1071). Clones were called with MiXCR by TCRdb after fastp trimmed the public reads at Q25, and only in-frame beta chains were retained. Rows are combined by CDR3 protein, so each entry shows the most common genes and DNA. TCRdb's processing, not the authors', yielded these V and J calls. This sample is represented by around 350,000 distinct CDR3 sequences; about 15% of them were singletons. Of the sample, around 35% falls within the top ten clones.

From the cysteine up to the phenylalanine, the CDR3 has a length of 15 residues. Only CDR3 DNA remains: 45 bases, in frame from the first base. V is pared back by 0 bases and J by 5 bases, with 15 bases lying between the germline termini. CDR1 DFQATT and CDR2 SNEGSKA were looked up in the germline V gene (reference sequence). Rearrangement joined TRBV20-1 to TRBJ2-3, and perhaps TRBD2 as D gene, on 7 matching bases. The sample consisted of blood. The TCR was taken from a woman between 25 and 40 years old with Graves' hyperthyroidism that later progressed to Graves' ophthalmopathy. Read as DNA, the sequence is TGCAGTGCTAGAGATCCCGGGGGGCGGGGAGATACGCAGTATTTT. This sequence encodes CSARDPGGRGDTQYF.